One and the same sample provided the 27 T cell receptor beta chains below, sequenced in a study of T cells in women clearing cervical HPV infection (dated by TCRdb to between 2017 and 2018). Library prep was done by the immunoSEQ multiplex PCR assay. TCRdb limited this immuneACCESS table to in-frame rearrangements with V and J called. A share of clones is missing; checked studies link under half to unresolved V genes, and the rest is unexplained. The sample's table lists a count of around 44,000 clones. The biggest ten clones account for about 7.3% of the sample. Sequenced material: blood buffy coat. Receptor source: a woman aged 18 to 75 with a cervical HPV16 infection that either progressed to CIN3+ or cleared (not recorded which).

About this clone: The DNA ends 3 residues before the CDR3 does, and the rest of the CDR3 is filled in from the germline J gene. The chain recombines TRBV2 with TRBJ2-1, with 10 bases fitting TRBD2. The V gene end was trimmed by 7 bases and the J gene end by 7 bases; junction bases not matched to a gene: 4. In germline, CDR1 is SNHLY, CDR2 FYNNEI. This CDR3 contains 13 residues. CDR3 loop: CASKLAGDNEQFF. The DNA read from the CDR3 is TGTGCCAGCAAGCTAGCGGGAGATAATGAG. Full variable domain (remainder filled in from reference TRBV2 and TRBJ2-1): EPEVTQTPSHQVTQMGQEVILRCVPISNHLYFYWYRQILGQKVEFLVSFYNNEISEKSEIFDDQFSVERPDGSNFTLKIRSTKLEDSAMYFCASKLAGDNEQFFGPGTRLTVL.

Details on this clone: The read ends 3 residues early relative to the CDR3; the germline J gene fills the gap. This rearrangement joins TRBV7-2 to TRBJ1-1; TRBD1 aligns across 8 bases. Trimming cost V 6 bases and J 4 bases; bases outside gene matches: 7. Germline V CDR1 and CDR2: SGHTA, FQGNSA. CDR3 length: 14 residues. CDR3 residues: CASSFTGGGTEAFF. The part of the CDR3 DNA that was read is TGTGCCAGCAGTTTTACAGGGGGAGGCACTGAA.

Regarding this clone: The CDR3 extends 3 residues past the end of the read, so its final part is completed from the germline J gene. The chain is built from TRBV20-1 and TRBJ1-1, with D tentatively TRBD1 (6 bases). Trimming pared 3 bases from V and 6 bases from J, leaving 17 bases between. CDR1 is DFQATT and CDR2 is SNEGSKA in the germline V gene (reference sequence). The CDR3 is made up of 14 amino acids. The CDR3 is CSASRPGDGPEAFF. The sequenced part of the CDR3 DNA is TGCAGTGCTAGCCGTCCAGGGGATGGTCCTGAA.

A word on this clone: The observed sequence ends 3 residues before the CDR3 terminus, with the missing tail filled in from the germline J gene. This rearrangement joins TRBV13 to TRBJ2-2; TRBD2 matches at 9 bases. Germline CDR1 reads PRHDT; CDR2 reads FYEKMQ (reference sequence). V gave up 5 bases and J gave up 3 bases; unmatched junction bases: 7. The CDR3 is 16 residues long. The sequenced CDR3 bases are TGTGCCAGCAGCCCGATGGGGACTAGCTACACCGGGGAG. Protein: CASSPMGTSYTGE. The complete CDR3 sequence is CASSPMGTSYTGELFF.

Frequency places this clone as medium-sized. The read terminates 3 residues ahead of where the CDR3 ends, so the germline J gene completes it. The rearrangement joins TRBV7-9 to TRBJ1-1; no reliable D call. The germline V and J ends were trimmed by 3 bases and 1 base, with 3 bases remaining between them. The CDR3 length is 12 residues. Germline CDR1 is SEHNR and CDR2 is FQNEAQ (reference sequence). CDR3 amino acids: CASSFRNTEAFF. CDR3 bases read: TGTGCCAGCAGCTTCAGGAACACTGAA.

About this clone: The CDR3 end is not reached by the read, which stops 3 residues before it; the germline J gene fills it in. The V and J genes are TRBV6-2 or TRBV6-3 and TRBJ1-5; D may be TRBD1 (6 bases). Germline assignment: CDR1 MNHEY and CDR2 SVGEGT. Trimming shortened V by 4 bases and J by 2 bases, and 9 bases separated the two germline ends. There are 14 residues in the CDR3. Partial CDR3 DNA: TGTGCCAGCAGTTTACAGGGAGGCAATCAGCCC. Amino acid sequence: CASSLQGGNQP. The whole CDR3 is CASSLQGGNQPQHF.

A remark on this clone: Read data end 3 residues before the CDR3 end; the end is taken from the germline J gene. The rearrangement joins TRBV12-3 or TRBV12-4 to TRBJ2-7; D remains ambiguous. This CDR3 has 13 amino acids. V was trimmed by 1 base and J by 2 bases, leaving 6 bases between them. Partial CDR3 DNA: TGTGCCAGCAGTTTAGAGGGTACCTACGAG. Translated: CASSLEGTYE. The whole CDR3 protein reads CASSLEGTYEQYF.

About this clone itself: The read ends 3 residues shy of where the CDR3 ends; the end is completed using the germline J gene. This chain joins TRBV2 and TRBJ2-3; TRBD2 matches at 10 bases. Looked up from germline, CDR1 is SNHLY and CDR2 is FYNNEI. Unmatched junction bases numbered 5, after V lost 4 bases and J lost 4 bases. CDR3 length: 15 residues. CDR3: CASSARAGGPDTQYF. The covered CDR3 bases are TGTGCCAGCAGTGCTCGAGCGGGAGGGCCAGATACG.

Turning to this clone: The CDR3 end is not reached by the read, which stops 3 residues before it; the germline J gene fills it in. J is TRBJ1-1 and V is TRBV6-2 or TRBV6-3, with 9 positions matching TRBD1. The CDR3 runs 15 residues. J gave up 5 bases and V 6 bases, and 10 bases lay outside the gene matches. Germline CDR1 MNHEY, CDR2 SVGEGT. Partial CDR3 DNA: TGTGCCAGCAGAGAGGACGGGACAGGGTGGACTGAA. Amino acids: CASREDGTGWTE. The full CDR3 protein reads CASREDGTGWTEAFF.

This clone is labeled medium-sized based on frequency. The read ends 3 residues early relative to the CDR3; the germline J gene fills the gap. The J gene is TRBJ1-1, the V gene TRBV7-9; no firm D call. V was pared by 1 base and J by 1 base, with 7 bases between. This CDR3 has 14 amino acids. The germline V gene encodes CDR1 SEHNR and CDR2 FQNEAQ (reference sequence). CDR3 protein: CASSLEHANTEAFF. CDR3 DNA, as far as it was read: TGTGCCAGCAGCTTAGAGCATGCGAACACTGAA. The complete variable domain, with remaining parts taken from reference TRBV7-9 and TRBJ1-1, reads DTGVSQNPRHKITKRGQNVTFRCDPISEHNRLYWYRQTLGQGPEFLTYFQNEAQLEKSRLLSDRFSAERPKGSFSTLEIQRTEQGDSAMYLCASSLEHANTEAFFGQGTRLTVV.

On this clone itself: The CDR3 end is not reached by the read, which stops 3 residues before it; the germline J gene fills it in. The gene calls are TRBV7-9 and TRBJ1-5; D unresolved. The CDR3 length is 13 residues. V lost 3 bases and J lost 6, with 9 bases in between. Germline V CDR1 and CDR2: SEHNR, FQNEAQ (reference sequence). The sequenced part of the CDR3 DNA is TGTGCCAGCAGCTTTAATTCGTTTCAGCCC. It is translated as CASSFNSFQP. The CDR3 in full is CASSFNSFQPQHF. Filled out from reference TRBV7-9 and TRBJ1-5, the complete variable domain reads DTGVSQNPRHKITKRGQNVTFRCDPISEHNRLYWYRQTLGQGPEFLTYFQNEAQLEKSRLLSDRFSAERPKGSFSTLEIQRTEQGDSAMYLCASSFNSFQPQHFGDGTRLSIL.

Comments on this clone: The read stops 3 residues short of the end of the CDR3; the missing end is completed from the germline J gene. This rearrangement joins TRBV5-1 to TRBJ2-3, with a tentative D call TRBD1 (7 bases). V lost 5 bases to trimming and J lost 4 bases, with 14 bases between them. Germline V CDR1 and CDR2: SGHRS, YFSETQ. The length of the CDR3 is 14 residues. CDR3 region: CASREGARPDTQYF. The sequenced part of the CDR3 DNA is TGCGCCAGCAGGGAGGGGGCGCGTCCAGATACG.

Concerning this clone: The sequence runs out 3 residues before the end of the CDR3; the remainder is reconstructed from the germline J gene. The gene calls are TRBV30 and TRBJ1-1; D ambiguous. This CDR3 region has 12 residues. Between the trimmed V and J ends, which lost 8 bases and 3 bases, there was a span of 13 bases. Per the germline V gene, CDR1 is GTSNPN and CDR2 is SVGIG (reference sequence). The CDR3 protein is CALAPSYTEAFF. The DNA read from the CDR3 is TGTGCCCTGGCCCCGAGTTACACTGAA.

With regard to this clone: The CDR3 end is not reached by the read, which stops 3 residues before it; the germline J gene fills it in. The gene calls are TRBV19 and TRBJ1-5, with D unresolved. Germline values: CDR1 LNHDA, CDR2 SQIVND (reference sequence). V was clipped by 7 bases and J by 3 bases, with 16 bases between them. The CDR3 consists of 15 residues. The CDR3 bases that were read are TGTGCCAGTAAAATCTTTATGAACTTCAATCAGCCC. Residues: CASKIFMNFNQP. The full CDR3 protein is CASKIFMNFNQPQHF. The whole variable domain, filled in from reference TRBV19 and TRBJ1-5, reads DGGITQSPKYLFRKEGQNVTLSCEQNLNHDAMYWYRQDPGQGLRLIYYSQIVNDFQKGDIAEGYSVSREKKESFPLTVTSAQKNPTAFYLCASKIFMNFNQPQHFGDGTRLSIL.

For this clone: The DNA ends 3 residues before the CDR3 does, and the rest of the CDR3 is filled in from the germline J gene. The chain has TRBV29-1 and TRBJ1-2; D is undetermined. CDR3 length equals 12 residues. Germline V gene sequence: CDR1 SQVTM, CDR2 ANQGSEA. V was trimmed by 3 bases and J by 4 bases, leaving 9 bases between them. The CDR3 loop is CSVDRESYGYTF. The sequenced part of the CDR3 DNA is TGCAGCGTTGATCGCGAAAGCTATGGC. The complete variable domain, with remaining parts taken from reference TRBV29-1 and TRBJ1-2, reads SAVISQKPSRDICQRGTSLTIQCQVDSQVTMMFWYRQQPGQSLTLIATANQGSEATYESGFVIDKFPISRPNLTFSTLTVSNMSPEDSSIYLCSVDRESYGYTFGSGTRLTVV.

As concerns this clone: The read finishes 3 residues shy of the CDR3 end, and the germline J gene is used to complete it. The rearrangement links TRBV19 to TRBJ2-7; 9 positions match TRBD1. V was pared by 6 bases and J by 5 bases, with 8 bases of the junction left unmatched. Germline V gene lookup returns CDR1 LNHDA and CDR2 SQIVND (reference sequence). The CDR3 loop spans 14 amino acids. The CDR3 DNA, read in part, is TGTGCCAGTAGACGGACAGGGGCTGCGGACGAG. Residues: CASRRTGAADE. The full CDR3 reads CASRRTGAADEQYF.

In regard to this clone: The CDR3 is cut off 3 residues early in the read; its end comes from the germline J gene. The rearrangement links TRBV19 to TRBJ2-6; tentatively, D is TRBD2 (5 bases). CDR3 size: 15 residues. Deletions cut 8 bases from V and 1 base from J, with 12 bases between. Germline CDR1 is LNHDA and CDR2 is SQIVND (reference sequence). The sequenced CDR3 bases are TGTGCCAGTCGCGGGCAGAGATCTGGGGCCAACGTC. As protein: CASRGQRSGANV. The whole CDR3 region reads CASRGQRSGANVLTF.

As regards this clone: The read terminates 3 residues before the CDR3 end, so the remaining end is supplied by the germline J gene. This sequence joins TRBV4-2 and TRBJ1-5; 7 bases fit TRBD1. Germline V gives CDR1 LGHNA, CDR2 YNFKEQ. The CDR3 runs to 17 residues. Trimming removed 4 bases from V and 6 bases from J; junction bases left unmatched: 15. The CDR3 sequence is CASSPRQGGVGTQPQHF. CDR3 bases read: TGTGCCAGCAGCCCGAGACAGGGTGGGGTTGGTACTCAGCCC.

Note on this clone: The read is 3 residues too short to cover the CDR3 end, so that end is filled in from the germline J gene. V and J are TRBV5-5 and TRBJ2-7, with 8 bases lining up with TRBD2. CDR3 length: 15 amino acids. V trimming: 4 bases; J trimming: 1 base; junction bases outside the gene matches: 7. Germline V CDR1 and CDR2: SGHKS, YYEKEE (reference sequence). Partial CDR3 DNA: TGTGCCAGCAGCGGTTCTAGCGGGTATTCCTACGAG. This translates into CASSGSSGYSYE. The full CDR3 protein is CASSGSSGYSYEQYF.

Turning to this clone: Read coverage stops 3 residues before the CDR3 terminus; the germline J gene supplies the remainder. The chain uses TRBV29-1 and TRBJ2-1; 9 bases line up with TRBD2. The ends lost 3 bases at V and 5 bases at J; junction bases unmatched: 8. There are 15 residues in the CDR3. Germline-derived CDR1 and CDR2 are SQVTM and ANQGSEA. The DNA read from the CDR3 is TGCAGCGTTGAGTTTAGCGGGAGTCGGGACAATGAG. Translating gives CSVEFSGSRDNE. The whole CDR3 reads CSVEFSGSRDNEQFF.

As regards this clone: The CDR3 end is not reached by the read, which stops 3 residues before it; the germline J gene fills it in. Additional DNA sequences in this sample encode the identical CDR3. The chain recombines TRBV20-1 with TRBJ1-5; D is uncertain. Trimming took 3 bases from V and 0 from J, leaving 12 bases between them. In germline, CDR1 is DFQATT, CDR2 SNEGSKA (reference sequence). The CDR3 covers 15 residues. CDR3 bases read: TGCAGTGCTAGTAAAGGTCCTTATAGCAATCAGCCC. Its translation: CSASKGPYSNQP. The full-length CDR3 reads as CSASKGPYSNQPQHF.

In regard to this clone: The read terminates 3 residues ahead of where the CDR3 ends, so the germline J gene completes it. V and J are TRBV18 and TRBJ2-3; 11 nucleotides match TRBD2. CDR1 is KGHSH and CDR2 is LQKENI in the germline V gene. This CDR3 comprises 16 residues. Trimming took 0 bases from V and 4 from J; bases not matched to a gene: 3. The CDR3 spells CASSPPLAGGSDTQYF. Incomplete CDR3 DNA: TGTGCCAGCTCACCACCCCTAGCGGGGGGTTCAGATACG.

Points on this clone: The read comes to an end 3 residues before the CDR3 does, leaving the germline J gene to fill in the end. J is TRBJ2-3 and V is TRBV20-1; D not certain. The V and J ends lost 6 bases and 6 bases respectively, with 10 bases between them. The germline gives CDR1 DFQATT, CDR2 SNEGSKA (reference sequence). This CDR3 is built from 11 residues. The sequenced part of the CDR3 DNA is TGCAGTGCAAAAAGGCCCGATACG. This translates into CSAKRPDT. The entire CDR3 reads CSAKRPDTQYF.

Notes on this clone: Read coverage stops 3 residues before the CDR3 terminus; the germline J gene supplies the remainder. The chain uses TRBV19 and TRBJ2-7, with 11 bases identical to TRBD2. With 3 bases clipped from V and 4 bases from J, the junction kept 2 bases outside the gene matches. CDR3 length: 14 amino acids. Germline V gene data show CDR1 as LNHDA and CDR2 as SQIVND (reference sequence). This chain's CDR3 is CASSMSSGRYEQYF. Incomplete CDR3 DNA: TGTGCCAGTAGTATGTCTAGCGGGAGGTACGAG.

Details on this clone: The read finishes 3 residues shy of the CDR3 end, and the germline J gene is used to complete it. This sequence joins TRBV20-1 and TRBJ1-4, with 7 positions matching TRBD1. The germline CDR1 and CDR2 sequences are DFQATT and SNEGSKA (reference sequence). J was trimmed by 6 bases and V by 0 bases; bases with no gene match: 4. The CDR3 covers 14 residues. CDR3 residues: CSAREDRKDEKLFF. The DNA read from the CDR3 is TGCAGTGCTAGAGAGGACAGGAAAGATGAAAAA.

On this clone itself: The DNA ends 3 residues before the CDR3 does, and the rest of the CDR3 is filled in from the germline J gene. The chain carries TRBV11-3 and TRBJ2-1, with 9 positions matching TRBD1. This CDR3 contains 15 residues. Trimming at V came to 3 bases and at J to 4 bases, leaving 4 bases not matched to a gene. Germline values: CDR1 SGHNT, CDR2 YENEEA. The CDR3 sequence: CASSFTGGGYNEQFF. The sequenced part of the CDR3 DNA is TGTGCCAGCAGCTTCACAGGGGGCGGTTACAATGAG.

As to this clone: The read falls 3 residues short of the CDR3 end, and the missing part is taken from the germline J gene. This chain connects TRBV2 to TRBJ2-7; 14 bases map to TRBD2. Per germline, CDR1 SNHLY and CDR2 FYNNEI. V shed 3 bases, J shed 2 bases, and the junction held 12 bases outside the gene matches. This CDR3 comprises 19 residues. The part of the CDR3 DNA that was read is TGTGCCAGCAGTGATATGGGACTAGCGGGAGACCGGCGTACCTACGAG. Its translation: CASSDMGLAGDRRTYE. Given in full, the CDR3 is CASSDMGLAGDRRTYEQYF.